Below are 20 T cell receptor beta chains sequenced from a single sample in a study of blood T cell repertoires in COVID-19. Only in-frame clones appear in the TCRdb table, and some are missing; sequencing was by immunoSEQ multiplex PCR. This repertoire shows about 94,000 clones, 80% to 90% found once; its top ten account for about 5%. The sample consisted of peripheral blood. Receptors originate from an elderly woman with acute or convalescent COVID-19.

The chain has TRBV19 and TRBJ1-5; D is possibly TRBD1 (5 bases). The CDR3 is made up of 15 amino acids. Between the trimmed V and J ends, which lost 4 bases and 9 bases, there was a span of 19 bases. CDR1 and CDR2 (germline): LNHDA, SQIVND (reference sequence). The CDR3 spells CASSTNSARGTPQHF. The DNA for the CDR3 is TGTGCCAGTAGTACTAACAGCGCCCGGGGGACGCCCCAGCATTTT.

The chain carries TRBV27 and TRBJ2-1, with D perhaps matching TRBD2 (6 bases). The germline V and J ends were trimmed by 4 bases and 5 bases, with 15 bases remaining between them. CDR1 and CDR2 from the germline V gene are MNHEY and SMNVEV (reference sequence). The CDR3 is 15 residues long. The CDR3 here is CASSSPYGGDNEQFF. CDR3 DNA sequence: TGTGCCAGCAGTTCCCCGTACGGGGGAGACAATGAGCAGTTCTTC.

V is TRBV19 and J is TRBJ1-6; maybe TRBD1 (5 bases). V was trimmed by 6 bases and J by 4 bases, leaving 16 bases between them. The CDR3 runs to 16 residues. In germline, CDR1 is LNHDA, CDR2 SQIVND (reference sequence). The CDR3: CASSRSRANYNSPLHF. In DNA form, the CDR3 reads TGTGCCAGTAGCCGGAGCAGGGCGAATTATAATTCACCCCTCCACTTT.

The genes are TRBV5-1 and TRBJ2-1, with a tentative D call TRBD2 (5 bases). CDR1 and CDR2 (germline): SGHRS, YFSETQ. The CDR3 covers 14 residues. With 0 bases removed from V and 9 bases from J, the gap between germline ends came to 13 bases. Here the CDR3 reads CASSLAGRFGEQFF. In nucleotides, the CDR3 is TGCGCCAGCAGCTTGGCTGGGAGATTTGGTGAGCAGTTCTTC.

CDR3 DNA sequence: TGCGCCAGCAGCTCGGGACAGGCGCGGAACACTGAAGCTTTCTTT. It yields the protein CASSSGQARNTEAFF. The chain couples TRBV5-1 to TRBJ1-1; 8 bases are a match to TRBD1. Germline lookup yields CDR1 SGHRS and CDR2 YFSETQ. V trimming: 3 bases; J trimming: 1 base; junction bases outside the gene matches: 5. This CDR3 region has 15 residues. The full variable domain, rest sourced from reference TRBV5-1 and TRBJ1-1, is KAGVTQTPRYLIKTRGQQVTLSCSPISGHRSVSWYQQTPGQGLQFLFEYFSETQRNKGNFPGRFSGRQFSNSRSEMNVSTLELGDSALYLCASSSGQARNTEAFFGQGTRLTVV.

The CDR3 bases are TGCGCCAGCAGCTTACCAGGGACAGCCACCGGGGAGCTGTTTTTT. Protein sequence: CASSLPGTATGELFF. This chain joins TRBV5-1 and TRBJ2-2, with TRBD1 matching 7 bases. The V gene end was trimmed by 2 bases and the J gene end by 4 bases; junction bases not matched to a gene: 5. This CDR3 contains 15 residues. Germline CDR1 and CDR2: SGHRS and YFSETQ.

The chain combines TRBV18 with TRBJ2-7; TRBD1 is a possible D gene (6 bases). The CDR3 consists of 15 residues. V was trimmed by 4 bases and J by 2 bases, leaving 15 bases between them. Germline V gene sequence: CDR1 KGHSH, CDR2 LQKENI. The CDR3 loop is CASSRERDTTYEQYF. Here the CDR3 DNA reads TGTGCCAGCTCACGAGAAAGGGACACCACCTACGAGCAGTACTTC.

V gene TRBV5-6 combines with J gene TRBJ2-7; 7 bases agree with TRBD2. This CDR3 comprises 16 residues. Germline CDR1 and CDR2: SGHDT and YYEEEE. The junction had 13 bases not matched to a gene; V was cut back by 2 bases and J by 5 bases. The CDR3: CASSLLMREINNEQYF. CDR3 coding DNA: TGTGCCAGCAGCTTACTAATGCGGGAGATCAACAACGAGCAGTACTTC.

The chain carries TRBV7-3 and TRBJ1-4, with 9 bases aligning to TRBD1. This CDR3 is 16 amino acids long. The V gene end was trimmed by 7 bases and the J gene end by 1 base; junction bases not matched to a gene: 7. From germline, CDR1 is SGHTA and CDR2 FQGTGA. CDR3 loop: CASNRSTGGTNEKLFF. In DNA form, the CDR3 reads TGTGCCAGCAACCGATCGACAGGGGGAACTAATGAAAAACTGTTTTTT.

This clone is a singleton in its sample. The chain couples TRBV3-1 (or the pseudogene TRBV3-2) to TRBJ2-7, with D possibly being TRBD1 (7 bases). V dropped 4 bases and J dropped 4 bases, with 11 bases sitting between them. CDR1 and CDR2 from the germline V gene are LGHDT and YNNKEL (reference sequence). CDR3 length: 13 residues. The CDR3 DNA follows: TGTGCCAGCAGCCGCGGGACAGCTTACGAGCAGTACTTC. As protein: CASSRGTAYEQYF.

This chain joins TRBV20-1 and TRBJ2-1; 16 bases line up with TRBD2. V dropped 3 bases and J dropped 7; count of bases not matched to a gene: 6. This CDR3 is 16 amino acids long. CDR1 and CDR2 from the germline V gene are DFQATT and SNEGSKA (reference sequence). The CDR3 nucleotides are TGCAGTGCTAGTGGGGGACTAGCGGGAGGGCCTAATGAGCAGTTCTTC. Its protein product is CSASGGLAGGPNEQFF.

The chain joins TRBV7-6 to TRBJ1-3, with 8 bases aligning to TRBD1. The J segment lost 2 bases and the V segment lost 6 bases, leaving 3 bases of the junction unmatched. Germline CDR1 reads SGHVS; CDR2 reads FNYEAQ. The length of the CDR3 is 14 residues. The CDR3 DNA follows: TGTGCCAGCAGTTGGGGACAGGCTGGAAACACCATATATTTT. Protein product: CASSWGQAGNTIYF.

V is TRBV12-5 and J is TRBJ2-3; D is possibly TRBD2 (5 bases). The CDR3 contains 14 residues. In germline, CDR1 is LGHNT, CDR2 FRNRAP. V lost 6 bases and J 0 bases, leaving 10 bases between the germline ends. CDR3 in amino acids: CASGGSASTDTQYF. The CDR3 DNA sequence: TGTGCTAGTGGAGGTAGCGCTAGCACAGATACGCAGTATTTT.

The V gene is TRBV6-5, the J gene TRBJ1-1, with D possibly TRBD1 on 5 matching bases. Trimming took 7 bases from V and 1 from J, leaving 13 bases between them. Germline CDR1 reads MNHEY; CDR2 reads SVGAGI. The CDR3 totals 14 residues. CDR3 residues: CASTDGRENTEAFF. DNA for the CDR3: TGTGCCAGCACCGACGGCAGGGAGAACACTGAAGCTTTCTTT.

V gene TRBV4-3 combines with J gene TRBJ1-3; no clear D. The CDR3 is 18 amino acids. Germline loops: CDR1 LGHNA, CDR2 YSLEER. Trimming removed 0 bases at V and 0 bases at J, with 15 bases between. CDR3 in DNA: TGCGCCAGCAGCCAAGAAGTGAGCCGCATCTCCTCTGGAAACACCATATATTTT. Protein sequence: CASSQEVSRISSGNTIYF.

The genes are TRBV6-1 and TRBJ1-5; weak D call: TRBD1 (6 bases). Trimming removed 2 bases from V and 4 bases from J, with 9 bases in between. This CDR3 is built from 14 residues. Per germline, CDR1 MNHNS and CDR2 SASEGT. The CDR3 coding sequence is TGTGCCAGCAGTGAAAGCACAGGGAATCAGCCCCAGCATTTT. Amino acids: CASSESTGNQPQHF.

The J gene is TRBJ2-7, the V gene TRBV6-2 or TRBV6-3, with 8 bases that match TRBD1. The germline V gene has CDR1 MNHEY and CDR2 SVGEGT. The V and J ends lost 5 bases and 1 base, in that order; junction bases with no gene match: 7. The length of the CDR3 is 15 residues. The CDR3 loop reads CASSVIGTGSYEQYF. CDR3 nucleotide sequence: TGTGCCAGCAGTGTCATTGGGACAGGATCCTACGAGCAGTACTTC.

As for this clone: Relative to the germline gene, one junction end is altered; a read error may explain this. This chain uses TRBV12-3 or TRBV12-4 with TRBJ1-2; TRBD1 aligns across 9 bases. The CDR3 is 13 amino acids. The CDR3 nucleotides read TGTGCCAGCAGTTTGGACAGGGGAAGCCGATCGTTCTTC. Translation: CASSLDRGSRSFF.

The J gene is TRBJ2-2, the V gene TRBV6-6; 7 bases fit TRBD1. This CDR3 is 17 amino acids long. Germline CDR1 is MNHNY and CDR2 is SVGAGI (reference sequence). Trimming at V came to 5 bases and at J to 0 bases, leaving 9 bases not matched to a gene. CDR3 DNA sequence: TGTGCCAGCAGTCGGCGTATGGGGACAGCGAACACCGGGGAGCTGTTTTTT. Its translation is CASSRRMGTANTGELFF.

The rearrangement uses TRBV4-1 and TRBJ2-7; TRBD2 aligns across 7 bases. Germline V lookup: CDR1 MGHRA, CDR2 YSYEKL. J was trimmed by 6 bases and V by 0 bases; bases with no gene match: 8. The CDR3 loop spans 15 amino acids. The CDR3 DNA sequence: TGCGCCAGCAGCCAAGATGTCGCGGGAGTCGGCGAGCAGTACTTC. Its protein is CASSQDVAGVGEQYF.